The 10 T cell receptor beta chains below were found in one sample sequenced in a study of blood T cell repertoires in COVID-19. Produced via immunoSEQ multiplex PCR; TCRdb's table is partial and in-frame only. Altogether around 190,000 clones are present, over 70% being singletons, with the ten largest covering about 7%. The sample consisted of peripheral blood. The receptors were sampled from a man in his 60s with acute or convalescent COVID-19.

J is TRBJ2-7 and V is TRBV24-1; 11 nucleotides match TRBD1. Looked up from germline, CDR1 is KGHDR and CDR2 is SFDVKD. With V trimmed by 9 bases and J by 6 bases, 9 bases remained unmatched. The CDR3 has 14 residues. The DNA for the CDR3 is TGTGCCACCCAGACCGGGACAGGGGGTCCCGAGCAGTACTTC. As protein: CATQTGTGGPEQYF.

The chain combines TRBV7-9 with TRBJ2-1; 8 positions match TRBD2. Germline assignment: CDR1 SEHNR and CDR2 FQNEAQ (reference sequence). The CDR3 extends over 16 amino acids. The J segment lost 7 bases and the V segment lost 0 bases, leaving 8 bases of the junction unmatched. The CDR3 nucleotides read TGTGCCAGCAGCTTAGCGGGCTCGGGAGGGGCGAATGAGCAGTTCTTC. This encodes CASSLAGSGGANEQFF.

The CDR3 region is CASSGHREEKLFF. The CDR3 DNA follows: TGTGCCTCCTCGGGCCACAGGGAGGAAAAACTGTTTTTT. The chain recombines TRBV30 with TRBJ1-4, with a tentative D call TRBD1 (6 bases). The CDR3 is 13 amino acids. The germline gives CDR1 GTSNPN, CDR2 SVGIG (reference sequence). V was clipped by 7 bases and J by 8 bases, with 17 bases between them.

The CDR3 region has the DNA TGTGCCAGCAGCTTAGGGGGACAGGGGTCTAACTATGGCTACACCTTC. This codes for CASSLGGQGSNYGYTF. The V gene is TRBV7-6, the J gene TRBJ1-2, with TRBD1 matching over 10 bases. The CDR3 covers 16 residues. The V gene end was trimmed by 1 base and the J gene end by 0 bases; junction bases not matched to a gene: 2. Looked up from germline, CDR1 is SGHVS and CDR2 is FNYEAQ. Combining the CDR3 with reference TRBV7-6 and TRBJ1-2 gives the whole variable domain GAGVSQSPRYKVTKRGQDVALRCDPISGHVSLYWYRQALGQGPEFLTYFNYEAQQDKSGLPNDRFSAERPEGSISTLTIQRTEQRDSAMYRCASSLGGQGSNYGYTFGSGTRLTVV.

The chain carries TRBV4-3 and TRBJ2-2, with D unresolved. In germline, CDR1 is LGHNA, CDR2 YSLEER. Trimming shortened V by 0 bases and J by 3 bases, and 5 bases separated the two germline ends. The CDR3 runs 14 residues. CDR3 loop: CASSQDLYTGELFF. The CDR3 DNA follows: TGCGCCAGCAGCCAAGATCTGTACACCGGGGAGCTGTTTTTT.

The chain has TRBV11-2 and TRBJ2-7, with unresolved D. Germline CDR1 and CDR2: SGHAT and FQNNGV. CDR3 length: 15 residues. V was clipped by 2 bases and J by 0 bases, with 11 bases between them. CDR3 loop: CASSLTSSTSYEQYF. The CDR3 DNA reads TGTGCCAGCAGCTTAACGTCGAGTACCTCCTACGAGCAGTACTTC.

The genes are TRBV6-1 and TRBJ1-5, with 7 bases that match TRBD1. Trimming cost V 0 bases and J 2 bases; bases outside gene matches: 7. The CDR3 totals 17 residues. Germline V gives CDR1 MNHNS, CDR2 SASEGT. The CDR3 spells CASSEAFPGGRNQPQHF. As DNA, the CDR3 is TGTGCCAGCAGTGAAGCGTTCCCAGGGGGTCGCAATCAGCCCCAGCATTTT.

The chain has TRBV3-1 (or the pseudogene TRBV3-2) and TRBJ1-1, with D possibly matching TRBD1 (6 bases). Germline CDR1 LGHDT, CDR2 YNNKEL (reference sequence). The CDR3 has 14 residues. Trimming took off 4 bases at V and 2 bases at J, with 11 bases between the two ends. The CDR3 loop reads CASSLRGRNTEAFF. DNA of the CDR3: TGTGCCAGCAGCCTCAGGGGTCGAAACACTGAAGCTTTCTTT.

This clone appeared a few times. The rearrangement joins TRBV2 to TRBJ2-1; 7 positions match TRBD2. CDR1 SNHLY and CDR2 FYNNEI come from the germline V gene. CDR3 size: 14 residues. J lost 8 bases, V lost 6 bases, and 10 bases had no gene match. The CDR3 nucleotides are TGTGCCAGCAGAATGACTAGCCGAGGGGATGAGCAGTTCTTC. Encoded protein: CASRMTSRGDEQFF.

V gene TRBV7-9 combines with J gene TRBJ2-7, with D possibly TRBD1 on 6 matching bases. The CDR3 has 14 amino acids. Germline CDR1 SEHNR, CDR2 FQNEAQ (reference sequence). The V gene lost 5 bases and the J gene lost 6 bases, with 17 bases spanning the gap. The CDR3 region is CASSLTRQVGEQYF. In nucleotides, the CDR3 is TGTGCCAGCAGCCTTACCCGACAGGTAGGCGAGCAGTACTTC. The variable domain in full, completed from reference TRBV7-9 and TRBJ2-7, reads DTGVSQNPRHKITKRGQNVTFRCDPISEHNRLYWYRQTLGQGPEFLTYFQNEAQLEKSRLLSDRFSAERPKGSFSTLEIQRTEQGDSAMYLCASSLTRQVGEQYFGPGTRLTVT.